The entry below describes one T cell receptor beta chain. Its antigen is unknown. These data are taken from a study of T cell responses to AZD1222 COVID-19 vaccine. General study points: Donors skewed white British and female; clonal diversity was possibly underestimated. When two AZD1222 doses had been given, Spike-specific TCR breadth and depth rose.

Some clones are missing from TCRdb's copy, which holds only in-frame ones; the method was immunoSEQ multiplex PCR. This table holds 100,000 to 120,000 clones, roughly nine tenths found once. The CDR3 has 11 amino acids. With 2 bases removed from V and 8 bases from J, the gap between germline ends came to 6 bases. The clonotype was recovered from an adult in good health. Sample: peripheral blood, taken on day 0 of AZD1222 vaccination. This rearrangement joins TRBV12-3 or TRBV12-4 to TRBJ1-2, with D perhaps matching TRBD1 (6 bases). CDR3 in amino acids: CASSLQGGYTF. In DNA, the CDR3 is TGTGCCAGCAGTTTACAGGGGGGCTACACCTTC.